This T cell receptor beta chain was sequenced during a study of blood T cell repertoires in COVID-19. The CDR3 loop spans 14 amino acids. Unmatched junction bases numbered 13, after V lost 11 bases and J lost 8 bases. Germline V lookup: CDR1 SGHTA, CDR2 FQGNSA. Here immunoSEQ multiplex PCR was the method, and the copy in TCRdb shows in-frame clones only, minus some. The repertoire holds roughly 220,000 clones, about 88% seen once, with 3% to 3.5% in the top ten. The material sequenced was peripheral blood. The chain combines TRBV7-2 with TRBJ2-2; the match to TRBD1 covers 8 bases. The TCR sequence derives from a man aged 60 to 69 with acute or convalescent COVID-19. The DNA of the CDR3 is TGTGCCCTAAGGGACAGGTGGGGCACTGGGGAGCTGTTTTTT. As protein: CALRDRWGTGELFF.